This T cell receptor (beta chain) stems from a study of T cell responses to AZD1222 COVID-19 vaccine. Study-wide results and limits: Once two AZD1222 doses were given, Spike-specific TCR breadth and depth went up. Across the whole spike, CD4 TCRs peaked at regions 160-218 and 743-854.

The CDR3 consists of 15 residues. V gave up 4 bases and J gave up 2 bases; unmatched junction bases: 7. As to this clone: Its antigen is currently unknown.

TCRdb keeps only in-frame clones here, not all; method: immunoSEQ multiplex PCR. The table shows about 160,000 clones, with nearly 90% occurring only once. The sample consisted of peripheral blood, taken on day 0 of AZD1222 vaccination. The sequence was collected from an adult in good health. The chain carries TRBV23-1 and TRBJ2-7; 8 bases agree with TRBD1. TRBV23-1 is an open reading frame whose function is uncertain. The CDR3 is CASSPPGQGTYEQYF. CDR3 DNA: TGCGCCAGCAGTCCCCCCGGACAGGGAACCTACGAGCAGTACTTC.